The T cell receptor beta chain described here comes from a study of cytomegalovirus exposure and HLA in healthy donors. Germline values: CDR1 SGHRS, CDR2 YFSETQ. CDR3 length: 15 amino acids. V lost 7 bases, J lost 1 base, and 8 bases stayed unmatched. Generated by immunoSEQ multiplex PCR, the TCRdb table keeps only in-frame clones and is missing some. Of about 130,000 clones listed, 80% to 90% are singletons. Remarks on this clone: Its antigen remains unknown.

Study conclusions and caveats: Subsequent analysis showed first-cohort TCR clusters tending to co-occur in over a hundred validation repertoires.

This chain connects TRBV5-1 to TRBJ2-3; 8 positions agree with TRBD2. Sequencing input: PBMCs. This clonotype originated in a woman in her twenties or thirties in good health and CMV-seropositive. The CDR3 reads CASLLGGGRTDTQYF. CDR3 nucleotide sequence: TGCGCCAGCCTTCTGGGCGGGGGGCGCACAGATACGCAGTATTTT.